This entry concerns a single TCR beta chain. This entry comes from a study of PD-L1 blockade in urothelial cancer. At the level of the study: About 85% of the 29 patients were males with bladder-origin urothelial cancer.

CDR3 size: 13 residues. Germline V gene sequence: CDR1 LNHDA, CDR2 SQIVND (reference sequence). The germline V and J ends were trimmed by 5 bases and 9 bases, with 11 bases remaining between them. Assay: immunoSEQ multiplex PCR; the TCRdb copy retains only in-frame clones and omits some. In the table there are 95,000 to 150,000 clones, around 86% of which are singletons. The time point here: peripheral blood 6 weeks after treatment start. The J gene is TRBJ1-6, the V gene TRBV19; D uncertain. The sequence derives from a man aged 50 to 60 with urothelial cancer. Sequencing used PBMCs, obtained around atezolizumab (anti-PD-L1) treatment. Written as DNA, the CDR3 is TGTGCCAGTAGTCCCCGCGGGGTTTCACCCCTCCACTTT. Translated, it gives CASSPRGVSPLHF.